This T cell receptor beta chain was sequenced during a study of OX40 agonist ivuxolimab in advanced cancers. Details on this clone: Its antigen is undetermined.

General study findings and limits: Determination of antigen specificity was not performed for the expanded peripheral T cells. Clonal expansion by week 6 occurred in CD4+ and CD8+ blood T cells (at 0.1 to 3.0 mg/kg). Those patients achieving a partial response at 0.1-3.0 mg/kg showed among the lowest clonal expansion.

The V and J ends lost 3 bases and 6 bases respectively, with 6 bases between them. The germline CDR1 and CDR2 sequences are SEHNR and FQNEAQ (reference sequence). This CDR3 comprises 12 residues. Autoimmune disease history or systemic immunosuppression led to patient exclusion. Libraries were prepared by immunoSEQ multiplex PCR; TCRdb keeps only in-frame clonotypes and omits some of them. The data hold approximately 92,000 clones, with 90% to 96% observed a single time. Sequenced here: CD4+ or CD8+ T cells sorted from blood, sampled in a trial of the OX40 agonist ivuxolimab. The gene calls are TRBV7-9 and TRBJ2-1; D call uncertain. This TCR came from an adult with an advanced solid tumor such as melanoma, head and neck, liver or kidney cancer. In DNA form, the CDR3 reads TGTGCCAGCAGCTTCTCTGGCAATGAGCAGTTCTTC. This codes for CASSFSGNEQFF.